A single sample is the source of the 21 T cell receptor beta chains below, sequenced in a study of OX40 agonist ivuxolimab in advanced cancers. This table comes from immunoSEQ multiplex PCR, and its TCRdb copy is limited to in-frame clones, with some not included. The sample lists tens of thousands of clones; around four fifths were seen once. This specimen consisted of CD4+ or CD8+ T cells sorted from blood, obtained in a trial of the OX40 agonist ivuxolimab. The receptors were sampled from an adult with an advanced solid tumor such as melanoma, head and neck, liver or kidney cancer.

The chain uses TRBV2 and TRBJ1-2; weak D call: TRBD1 (6 bases). This CDR3 has 14 amino acids. Germline V CDR1 and CDR2: SNHLY, FYNNEI. Trimming took off 4 bases at V and 4 bases at J, with 13 bases between the two ends. In DNA form, the CDR3 reads TGTGCCAGCAGTGCGGGGCAGGGGCCCTATGGCTACACCTTC. This sequence encodes CASSAGQGPYGYTF.

The chain uses TRBV18 and TRBJ2-5; D gene uncertain. Trimming removed 2 bases from V and 3 bases from J, with 1 base in between. The CDR3 is 11 amino acids. CDR1 and CDR2 (germline): KGHSH, LQKENI. CDR3 nucleotide sequence: TGTGCCAGCTCACCAAAAGAGACCCAGTACTTC. Amino acids: CASSPKETQYF.

The rearrangement uses TRBV2 and TRBJ2-1; 7 bases are a match to TRBD1. Germline-derived CDR1 and CDR2 are SNHLY and FYNNEI. V gave up 6 bases and J gave up 7 bases; unmatched junction bases: 9. This CDR3 has 14 amino acids. The CDR3 DNA follows: TGTGCCAGCAGAGGACAGGTAGGCCGTAATGAGCAGTTCTTC. This translates into CASRGQVGRNEQFF.

V and J are TRBV18 and TRBJ1-4; D is ambiguous. The V gene's germline CDR1 is KGHSH and CDR2 LQKENI. V was clipped by 4 bases and J by 5 bases, with 11 bases between them. This CDR3 is built from 14 residues. CDR3 coding DNA: TGTGCCAGCTCACGGCTCGGGATCAATGAAAAACTGTTTTTT. It encodes CASSRLGINEKLFF.

The rearrangement joins TRBV11-3 to TRBJ2-7, with D possibly matching TRBD2 (7 bases). V lost 4 bases and J lost 7, with 20 bases in between. Looked up from germline, CDR1 is SGHNT and CDR2 is YENEEA. The CDR3 sequence is 15 residues long. DNA for the CDR3: TGTGCCAGCAGCTACGGGGGGAGGGGGACGGCGGAGCAGTACTTC. Its protein product is CASSYGGRGTAEQYF. Looking up the rest from reference TRBV11-3 and TRBJ2-7 gives the full variable domain: EAGVVQSPRYKIIEKKQPVAFWCNPISGHNTLYWYLQNLGQGPELLIRYENEEAVDDSQLPKDRFSAERLKGVDSTLKIQPAELGDSAVYLCASSYGGRGTAEQYFGPGTRLTVT.

As concerns this clone: The sample holds other DNA sequences that translate to the same CDR3. The chain is built from TRBV30 and TRBJ2-2; D gene uncertain. The germline gives CDR1 GTSNPN, CDR2 SVGIG (reference sequence). There are 16 residues in the CDR3. Trimming took off 6 bases at V and 3 bases at J, with 20 bases between the two ends. CDR3 in DNA: TGTGCCTGTTATGGCGGCCCAAGCGTGGACACCGGGGAGCTGTTTTTT. It encodes CACYGGPSVDTGELFF.

The V gene is TRBV28, the J gene TRBJ1-4; D may be TRBD1 (6 bases). The CDR3 spans 16 residues. V dropped 7 bases and J dropped 4 bases, with 19 bases sitting between them. Per the germline V gene, CDR1 is MDHEN and CDR2 is SYDVKM. The CDR3 nucleotides are TGTGCCAGCAAACTGGGGGCAGGGATGAGTAATGAAAAACTGTTTTTT. Encoded protein: CASKLGAGMSNEKLFF.

The chain links TRBV11-3 to TRBJ2-1; 10 positions agree with TRBD2. The V gene's germline CDR1 is SGHNT and CDR2 YENEEA. Unmatched junction bases numbered 6, after V lost 0 bases and J lost 4 bases. This CDR3 contains 17 residues. The CDR3 loop is CASSLDPGAGGYNEQFF. The CDR3 DNA reads TGTGCCAGCAGCTTAGATCCGGGAGCGGGGGGGTACAATGAGCAGTTCTTC.

As DNA, the CDR3 is TGTGCCAGCAGTTCTATTGGGACTAGCGGGGGGGCGACGTTCAGTCGCCCAGATGGTACGCAGTATTTT. This codes for CASSSIGTSGGATFSRPDGTQYF. The chain is built from TRBV9 and TRBJ2-3, with 16 bases lining up with TRBD2. The length of the CDR3 is 23 residues. The trim removed 5 bases at V and 8 bases at J, leaving 29 bases unmatched. Germline V lookup: CDR1 SGDLS, CDR2 YYNGEE.

The chain links TRBV10-3 to TRBJ2-3; D gene uncertain. Trimming stripped 6 bases from V and 4 bases from J, with 14 bases between. Germline CDR1 ENHRY, CDR2 SYGVKD. The CDR3 runs 14 residues. In DNA, the CDR3 is TGTGCCATCAGCTTGGACGGGTATGCAGATACGCAGTATTTT. This sequence encodes CAISLDGYADTQYF.

The chain uses TRBV7-9 and TRBJ2-7; 7 bases are shared with TRBD1. With V trimmed by 1 base and J by 7 bases, 7 bases remained unmatched. CDR1 is SEHNR and CDR2 is FQNEAQ in the germline V gene (reference sequence). The CDR3 contains 14 residues. The DNA of the CDR3 is TGTGCCAGCAGCTTAGGACAGGGAGTGGAGGAGCAGTACTTC. Translated, it gives CASSLGQGVEEQYF.

This chain links TRBV7-3 with TRBJ2-1; D might be TRBD1 (6 bases). The CDR3 runs to 13 residues. The germline CDR1 and CDR2 sequences are SGHTA and FQGTGA. The ends were cut back, 3 bases at V and 14 bases at J, with 17 bases in the middle. CDR3 bases: TGTGCCAGCAGCTTTTCGTCCACGGGACATAAGTTCTTC. As protein: CASSFSSTGHKFF.

The chain recombines TRBV5-4 with TRBJ2-1; TRBD1 matches at 9 bases. Germline CDR1 is SGHNT and CDR2 is YYREEE (reference sequence). V lost 5 bases to trimming and J lost 8 bases; unmatched junction nucleotides: 11. This CDR3 has 15 amino acids. In DNA, the CDR3 is TGTGCCAGCAGTCCAACAGGGGGCGTTGGCGATGAGCAGTTCTTC. This sequence encodes CASSPTGGVGDEQFF.

The rearrangement uses TRBV19 and TRBJ1-5; 7 nucleotides line up with TRBD1. The germline CDR1 and CDR2 sequences are LNHDA and SQIVND (reference sequence). Trimming removed 6 bases from V and 2 bases from J; junction bases left unmatched: 7. This CDR3 has 15 residues. The CDR3 protein is CASRTGYGGNQPQHF. The CDR3, as DNA: TGTGCCAGTAGGACAGGGTACGGTGGCAATCAGCCCCAGCATTTT.

This sequence joins TRBV4-3 and TRBJ2-3; 8 bases align to TRBD2. V lost 4 bases, J lost 6 bases, and 15 bases stayed unmatched. The length of the CDR3 is 17 residues. Germline values: CDR1 LGHNA, CDR2 YSLEER. The CDR3 region has the DNA TGCGCCAGCAGCCTACGCGTTGGCGGGGGGCCCGGGGATACGCAGTATTTT. As protein: CASSLRVGGGPGDTQYF.

The chain links TRBV11-2 to TRBJ2-3, with unresolved D. There are 11 residues in the CDR3. V dropped 5 bases and J dropped 2 bases, with 2 bases sitting between them. CDR1 is SGHAT and CDR2 is FQNNGV in the germline V gene. In nucleotides, the CDR3 is TGTGCCAGCAGCCCCACAGATACGCAGTATTTT. This sequence encodes CASSPTDTQYF.

This clone was seen a single time. The genes are TRBV11-2 and TRBJ2-1; D is perhaps TRBD2 (5 bases). Per the germline V gene, CDR1 is SGHAT and CDR2 is FQNNGV. Trimming removed 5 bases at V and 4 bases at J, with 15 bases between. This CDR3 contains 15 residues. The DNA of the CDR3 is TGTGCCAGCAGCCCCTCCGGGGAGCCATACAATGAGCAGTTCTTC. Translation: CASSPSGEPYNEQFF.

Remarks on this clone: Germline and junction disagree at one end, which may indicate a read error. This sample also contains other DNA sequences that code for the same CDR3. V gene TRBV7-2 combines with J gene TRBJ2-4, with D possibly being TRBD1 or TRBD2 (7 bases each). The CDR3 extends over 15 amino acids. In germline, CDR1 is SGHTA, CDR2 FQGNSA. CDR3 bases: TGTGCCAGCAGCACAAAGACAGGGAGGGAAAACATTCAGTACTTT. This translates into CASSTKTGRENIQYF.

This clone has a single count. V usage is TRBV2 and J usage is TRBJ2-5; D might be TRBD2 (5 bases). Trimming stripped 0 bases from V and 6 bases from J, with 14 bases between. The CDR3 is made up of 15 amino acids. Per germline, CDR1 SNHLY and CDR2 FYNNEI. Here the CDR3 DNA reads TGTGCCAGCAGTGAAGCGGCAGGCGGGCGGAAGACCCAGTACTTC. It specifies CASSEAAGGRKTQYF. Complete variable domain (other parts from reference TRBV2 and TRBJ2-5): EPEVTQTPSHQVTQMGQEVILRCVPISNHLYFYWYRQILGQKVEFLVSFYNNEISEKSEIFDDQFSVERPDGSNFTLKIRSTKLEDSAMYFCASSEAAGGRKTQYFGPGTRLLVL.

The chain joins TRBV4-3 to TRBJ2-6, with D perhaps matching TRBD1 or TRBD2 (5 bases each). Germline assignment: CDR1 LGHNA and CDR2 YSLEER. The V and J ends lost 2 bases and 0 bases respectively, with 14 bases between them. This CDR3 contains 18 residues. CDR3 nucleotide sequence: TGCGCCAGCAGCCAAACCGGGACGGCCGACTCTGGGGCCAACGTCCTGACTTTC. Protein: CASSQTGTADSGANVLTF.

The genes are TRBV6-6 and TRBJ2-1; tentatively, D is TRBD2 (6 bases). The germline CDR1 and CDR2 sequences are MNHNY and SVGAGI (reference sequence). The CDR3 totals 12 residues. The V end was cut by 6 bases, the J end by 8 bases, with 11 bases between. The CDR3 nucleotides read TGTGCCAGCAGGGGGGGTGGGGATGAGCAGTTCTTC. It codes for CASRGGGDEQFF.